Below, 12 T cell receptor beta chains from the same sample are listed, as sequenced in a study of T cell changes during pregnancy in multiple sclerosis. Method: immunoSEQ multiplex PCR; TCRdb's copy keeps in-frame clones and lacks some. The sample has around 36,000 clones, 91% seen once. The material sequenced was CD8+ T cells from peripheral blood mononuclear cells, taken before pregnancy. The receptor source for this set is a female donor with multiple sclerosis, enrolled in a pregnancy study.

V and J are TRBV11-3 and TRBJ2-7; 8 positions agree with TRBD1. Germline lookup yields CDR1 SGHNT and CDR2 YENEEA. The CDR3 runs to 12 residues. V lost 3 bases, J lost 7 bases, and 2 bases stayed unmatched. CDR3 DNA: TGTGCCAGCAGCTTGGGGACAGGAGAGCAGTACTTC. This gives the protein CASSLGTGEQYF.

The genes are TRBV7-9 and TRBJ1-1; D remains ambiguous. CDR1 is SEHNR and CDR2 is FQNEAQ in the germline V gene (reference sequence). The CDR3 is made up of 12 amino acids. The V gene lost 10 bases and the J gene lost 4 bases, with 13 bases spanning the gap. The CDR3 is CATAWEVTEAFF. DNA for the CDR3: TGTGCCACCGCGTGGGAGGTCACTGAAGCTTTCTTT.

The CDR3 DNA is TGTGCCAGTACTCCGACAGGGGGGCAGCCCCAGCATTTT. This sequence encodes CASTPTGGQPQHF. The chain uses TRBV19 and TRBJ1-5; 9 bases fit TRBD1. V shed 7 bases, J shed 7 bases, and the junction held 5 bases outside the gene matches. Looked up from germline, CDR1 is LNHDA and CDR2 is SQIVND (reference sequence). The CDR3 consists of 13 residues.

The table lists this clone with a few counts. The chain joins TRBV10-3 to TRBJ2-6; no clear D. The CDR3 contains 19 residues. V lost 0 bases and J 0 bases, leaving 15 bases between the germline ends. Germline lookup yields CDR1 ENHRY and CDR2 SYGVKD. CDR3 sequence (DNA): TGTGCCATCAGTGAGTCGATCCTACCAGGCCGCTCTGGGGCCAACGTCCTGACTTTC. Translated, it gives CAISESILPGRSGANVLTF.

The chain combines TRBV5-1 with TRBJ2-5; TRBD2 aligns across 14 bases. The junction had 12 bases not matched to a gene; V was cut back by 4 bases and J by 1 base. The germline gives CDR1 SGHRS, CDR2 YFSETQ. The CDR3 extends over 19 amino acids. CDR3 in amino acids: CASSRTGLAGGRGQETQYF. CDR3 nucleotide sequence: TGCGCCAGCAGCCGAACAGGACTAGCGGGAGGACGGGGCCAAGAGACCCAGTACTTC.

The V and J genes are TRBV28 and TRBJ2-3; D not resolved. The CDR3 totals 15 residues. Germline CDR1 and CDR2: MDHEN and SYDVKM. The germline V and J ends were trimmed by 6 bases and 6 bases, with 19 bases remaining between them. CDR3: CASSPDPPESDTQYF. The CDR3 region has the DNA TGTGCCAGCAGCCCCGATCCCCCCGAGTCCGATACGCAGTATTTT.

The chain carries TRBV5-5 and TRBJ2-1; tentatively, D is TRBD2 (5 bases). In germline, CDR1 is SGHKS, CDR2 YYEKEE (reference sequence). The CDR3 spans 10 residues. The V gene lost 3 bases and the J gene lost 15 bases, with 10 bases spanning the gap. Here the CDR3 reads CASSWTQTFF. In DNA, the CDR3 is TGTGCCAGCAGCTGGACTCAGACGTTCTTC.

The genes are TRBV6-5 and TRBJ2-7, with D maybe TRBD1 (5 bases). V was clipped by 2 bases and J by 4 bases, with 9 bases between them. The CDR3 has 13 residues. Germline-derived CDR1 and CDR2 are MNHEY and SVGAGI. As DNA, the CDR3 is TGTGCCAGCAGTTACGGGGCAGGGTACGAGCAGTACTTC. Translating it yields CASSYGAGYEQYF.

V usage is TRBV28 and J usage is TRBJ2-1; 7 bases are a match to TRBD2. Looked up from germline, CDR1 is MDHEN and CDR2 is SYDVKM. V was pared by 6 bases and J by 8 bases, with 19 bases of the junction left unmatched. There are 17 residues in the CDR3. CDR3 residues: CASSPTGFAGVDHEQFF. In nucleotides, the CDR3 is TGTGCCAGCAGCCCGACCGGGTTCGCGGGAGTGGATCATGAGCAGTTCTTC. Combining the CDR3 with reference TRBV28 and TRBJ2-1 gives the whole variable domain DVKVTQSSRYLVKRTGEKVFLECVQDMDHENMFWYRQDPGLGLRLIYFSYDVKMKEKGDIPEGYSVSREKKERFSLILESASTNQTSMYLCASSPTGFAGVDHEQFFGPGTRLTVL.

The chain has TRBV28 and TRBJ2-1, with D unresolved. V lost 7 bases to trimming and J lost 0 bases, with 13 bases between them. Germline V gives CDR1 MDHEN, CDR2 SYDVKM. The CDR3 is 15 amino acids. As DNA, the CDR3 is TGTGCCAGCACCTTTAGACAAAGCTCCTACAATGAGCAGTTCTTC. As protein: CASTFRQSSYNEQFF.

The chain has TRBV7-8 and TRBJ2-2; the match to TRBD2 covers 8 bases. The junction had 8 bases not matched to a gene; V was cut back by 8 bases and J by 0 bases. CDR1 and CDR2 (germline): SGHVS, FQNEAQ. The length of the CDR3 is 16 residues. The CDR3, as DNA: TGTGCCAGCTATCCCGGAGCGGGAGCGAACACCGGGGAGCTGTTTTTT. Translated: CASYPGAGANTGELFF.

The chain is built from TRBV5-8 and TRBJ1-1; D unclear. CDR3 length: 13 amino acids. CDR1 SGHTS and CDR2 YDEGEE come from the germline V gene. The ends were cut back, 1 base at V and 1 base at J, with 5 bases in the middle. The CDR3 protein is CASSLPGNTEAFF. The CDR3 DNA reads TGTGCCAGCAGCTTGCCGGGGAACACTGAAGCTTTCTTT.